Below, 22 T cell receptor beta chains from the same sample are listed, as sequenced in a study of T cells in Graves' hyperthyroidism and ophthalmopathy. Amplification of TCR beta CDR3 regions used RNA as the template. With the HTBI primer set, the TCR CDR3 went through a first round of RT-PCR. TCRdb reprocessed the multiplex PCR reads via MiXCR and lists one record per CDR3 protein. The sample includes fewer than 600,000 distinct CDR3 sequences, about 15% of them seen just once. The sequenced sample was blood. The receptors here all came from a woman aged 40 to 50 with Graves' hyperthyroidism.

This clonotype has just a few counts. This sequence joins TRBV5-8 and TRBJ2-7; 7 bases map to TRBD1. The V and J ends lost 3 bases and 0 bases, in that order; junction bases with no gene match: 12. From germline, CDR1 is SGHTS and CDR2 YDEGEE. The CDR3 consists of 17 residues. CDR3 region: CASSWGQYRYGSYEQYF. The CDR3 nucleotides read TGTGCCAGCAGCTGGGGACAGTATCGTTACGGCTCCTACGAGCAGTACTTC. The full variable domain, its missing parts supplied by reference TRBV5-8 and TRBJ2-7, is EAGVTQSPTHLIKTRGQQATLRCSPISGHTSVYWYQQALGLGLQFLLWYDEGEERNRGNFPPRFSGRQFPNYSSELNVNALELEDSALYLCASSWGQYRYGSYEQYFGPGTRLTVT.

The rearrangement links TRBV29-1 to TRBJ2-1; 9 nucleotides match TRBD2. The CDR3 is 14 amino acids. Trimming at V came to 2 bases and at J to 3 bases, leaving 2 bases not matched to a gene. Per the germline V gene, CDR1 is SQVTM and CDR2 is ANQGSEA. CDR3 coding DNA: TGCAGCGTTGAAACTAGCGGGTTCTACAATGAGCAGTTCTTC. It specifies CSVETSGFYNEQFF.

Many counts were recorded for this clonotype. V gene TRBV18 combines with J gene TRBJ2-5; 7 nucleotides agree with TRBD1. The junction had 5 bases not matched to a gene; V was cut back by 6 bases and J by 1 base. Germline-derived CDR1 and CDR2 are KGHSH and LQKENI. This CDR3 spans 14 amino acids. The CDR3 DNA is TGTGCCAGCTCCCCTGACAGGGTCCAAGAGACCCAGTACTTC. Translating gives CASSPDRVQETQYF. The entire variable domain, with the rest obtained from reference TRBV18 and TRBJ2-5, is as follows: NAGVMQNPRHLVRRRGQEARLRCSPMKGHSHVYWYRQLPEEGLKFMVYLQKENIIDESGMPKERFSAEFPKEGPSILRIQQVVRGDSAAYFCASSPDRVQETQYFGPGTRLLVL.

J is TRBJ2-5 and V is TRBV7-9; 10 bases are a match to TRBD1. The CDR3 sequence is 15 residues long. V lost 4 bases, J lost 5 bases, and 7 bases stayed unmatched. Germline CDR1 and CDR2: SEHNR and FQNEAQ (reference sequence). The DNA for the CDR3 is TGTGCCAGCAGCTGGGACAGGGGTAGACGGGAGACCCAGTACTTC. Residues: CASSWDRGRRETQYF.

The rearrangement links TRBV20-1 to TRBJ1-2; a possible D gene is TRBD1 (6 bases). V was trimmed by 3 bases and J by 6 bases, leaving 14 bases between them. The germline gives CDR1 DFQATT, CDR2 SNEGSKA (reference sequence). The CDR3 has 13 amino acids. CDR3 nucleotide sequence: TGCAGTGCTAGTTCCAGGGGCGAAGATGGCTACACCTTC. It codes for CSASSRGEDGYTF.

Only a few counts were recorded for this clonotype. Sequence at one end of the junction differs from germline and may be a read error. The rearrangement links TRBV6-1 to TRBJ2-4; D not certain. Per germline, CDR1 MNHNS and CDR2 SASEGT. The CDR3 totals 16 residues. DNA of the CDR3: TGTGCCAGAAGTGAAAGGGTTTTGAGGACGGGAAACATTCAGTACTTC. This codes for CARSERVLRTGNIQYF.

The rearrangement joins TRBV6-5 to TRBJ2-3; 12 bases match TRBD2. Germline CDR1 is MNHEY and CDR2 is SVGAGI. The CDR3 runs to 17 residues. The trim removed 2 bases at V and 6 bases at J, leaving 9 bases unmatched. DNA of the CDR3: TGTGCCAGCAGTTACCGACTAGCGGGAGAGGGAGCGGATACGCAGTATTTT. As protein: CASSYRLAGEGADTQYF.

This clonotype has at least ten counts. The chain couples TRBV3-1 to TRBJ2-3; D is undetermined. Looked up from germline, CDR1 is LGHDT and CDR2 is YNNKEL (reference sequence). The length of the CDR3 is 14 residues. V lost 4 bases and J 0 bases, leaving 8 bases between the germline ends. The CDR3 DNA reads as TGTGCCAGCAGCCCGCGTGCTAGCACAGATACGCAGTATTTT. This codes for CASSPRASTDTQYF.

This clonotype showed up many times. The chain combines TRBV27 with TRBJ2-7, with unresolved D. The CDR3 is 15 residues long. The germline gives CDR1 MNHEY, CDR2 SMNVEV (reference sequence). Trimming cost V 5 bases and J 1 base, with 15 bases left between them. The DNA of the CDR3 is TGTGCCAGCAGTCCCGGTTTACCTCTTTCCTACGAGCAGTACTTC. It yields the protein CASSPGLPLSYEQYF.

The V call is TRBV7-3, the J call TRBJ2-1; D unresolved. The CDR3 length is 14 residues. Trimming removed 8 bases at V and 0 bases at J, with 11 bases between. Germline V gene lookup returns CDR1 SGHTA and CDR2 FQGTGA. CDR3 protein: CASASVASYNEQFF. The DNA for the CDR3 is TGTGCCAGCGCTTCCGTGGCCTCCTACAATGAGCAGTTCTTC.

This clonotype was counted a few times. This chain joins TRBV20-1 and TRBJ2-1; D might be TRBD2 (6 bases). Germline loops: CDR1 DFQATT, CDR2 SNEGSKA (reference sequence). The CDR3 loop spans 14 amino acids. V lost 7 bases and J 8 bases, leaving 21 bases between the germline ends. CDR3 loop: CSVKSGTDVYEQFF. The CDR3 bases are TGCAGTGTCAAGTCCGGGACTGACGTTTATGAGCAGTTCTTC.

This clonotype was picked up many times. The chain carries TRBV30 and TRBJ1-2; tentatively, D is TRBD1 (5 bases). Germline CDR1 reads GTSNPN; CDR2 reads SVGIG (reference sequence). The CDR3 consists of 11 residues. The V gene lost 3 bases and the J gene lost 6 bases, with 8 bases spanning the gap. The DNA for the CDR3 is TGTGCCTGGAGGGGACTAAATGGCTACACCTTC. Its translation: CAWRGLNGYTF.

The chain joins TRBV29-1 to TRBJ1-3; TRBD1 might be the D (5 bases). Germline V gene sequence: CDR1 SQVTM, CDR2 ANQGSEA. V was clipped by 7 bases and J by 3 bases, with 10 bases between them. The CDR3 is made up of 12 amino acids. The CDR3, as DNA: TGCAGCGCCGGGACGGATGGAAACACCATATATTTT. Protein product: CSAGTDGNTIYF.

This clonotype has ten or more counts. This rearrangement joins TRBV27 to TRBJ1-5; the match to TRBD1 covers 12 bases. The CDR3 length is 15 residues. With V trimmed by 6 bases and J by 7 bases, 7 bases remained unmatched. CDR1 MNHEY and CDR2 SMNVEV come from the germline V gene (reference sequence). Here the CDR3 DNA reads TGTGCCAGCAGACCAAGGGGGACAGGGGGCCAGCCCCAGCATTTT. It yields the protein CASRPRGTGGQPQHF.

This clonotype was picked up many times. The CDR3 is CATSDPLNEQYF. The CDR3 DNA reads as TGTGCCACCAGTGATCCCTTGAACGAGCAGTACTTC. The V and J genes are TRBV24-1 and TRBJ2-7; D is uncertain. The length of the CDR3 is 12 residues. Germline-derived CDR1 and CDR2 are KGHDR and SFDVKD. With 3 bases removed from V and 5 bases from J, the gap between germline ends came to 7 bases.

The chain joins TRBV28 to TRBJ2-5; unclear D gene. The CDR3 is 14 residues long. V lost 7 bases, J lost 2 bases, and 14 bases lay in between. Germline V CDR1 and CDR2: MDHEN, SYDVKM. CDR3 sequence reads: CASNSPAVQETQYF. CDR3 DNA: TGTGCCAGCAACTCTCCGGCGGTTCAAGAGACCCAGTACTTC.

The chain combines TRBV6-1 with TRBJ2-2; a weak D match, TRBD1 (5 bases). In germline, CDR1 is MNHNS, CDR2 SASEGT. Deletions cut 7 bases from V and 3 bases from J, with 18 bases between. The CDR3 length is 16 residues. DNA of the CDR3: TGTGCCAGCATCTCACGCAGGGCTAAAGACACCGGGGAGCTGTTTTTT. It specifies CASISRRAKDTGELFF.

The chain links TRBV19 to TRBJ2-5; D call uncertain. CDR1 and CDR2 (germline): LNHDA, SQIVND (reference sequence). With 1 base removed from V and 0 bases from J, the gap between germline ends came to 9 bases. This CDR3 has 15 residues. The CDR3: CASSIGAEDQETQYF. The CDR3 DNA sequence: TGTGCCAGTAGTATAGGGGCAGAAGACCAAGAGACCCAGTACTTC.

As regards this clonotype: Without the conserved terminal phenylalanine or tryptophan, this CDR3 likely stems from a read error. The chain recombines TRBV2 with TRBJ2-7; TRBD2 aligns across 11 bases. The trim removed 6 bases at V and 3 bases at J, leaving 1 base unmatched. The CDR3 is 13 amino acids. Looked up from germline, CDR1 is SNHLY and CDR2 is FYNNEI. CDR3: CASSLAGGYEQYL. CDR3 in DNA: TGTGCCAGCAGCCTAGCGGGGGGCTACGAGCAGTACCTC.

This clonotype was picked up many times. The V gene is TRBV27, the J gene TRBJ2-1; 8 nucleotides line up with TRBD1. This CDR3 region has 17 residues. Per germline, CDR1 MNHEY and CDR2 SMNVEV (reference sequence). With V trimmed by 4 bases and J by 4 bases, 12 bases remained unmatched. The CDR3 coding sequence is TGTGCCAGCAGTTCCGGACAGGGAACCCCGCATTACAATGAGCAGTTCTTC. Protein: CASSSGQGTPHYNEQFF.

The chain combines TRBV9 with TRBJ1-3; D not resolved. Germline V lookup: CDR1 SGDLS, CDR2 YYNGEE. The CDR3 spans 17 residues. V was cut by 4 bases and J by 0 bases, with 17 bases left in between. CDR3 sequence (DNA): TGTGCCAGCAGCCGGGAGGAGGGAACCAGCTCTGGAAACACCATATATTTT. It is translated as CASSREEGTSSGNTIYF.

The chain is built from TRBV7-2 and TRBJ2-1, with TRBD2 matching 9 bases. The CDR3 spans 16 residues. The trim removed 6 bases at V and 0 bases at J, leaving 6 bases unmatched. Germline V gene sequence: CDR1 SGHTA, CDR2 FQGNSA. The CDR3 here is CASRKTSGGSYNEQFF. The DNA of the CDR3 is TGTGCCAGCAGAAAGACTAGCGGAGGCTCCTACAATGAGCAGTTCTTC.